These 8 T cell receptor beta chains were all obtained from the same sample, sequenced in a study of patients and donors after allogeneic stem cell transplantation. TCRdb recomputed calls from the RT-PCR reads with MiXCR, one row per CDR3 protein. The sample consists of 400,000 to 500,000 distinct CDR3 sequences, roughly 17% of them appearing once. What was sequenced was blood, either unsorted or a sorted T cell fraction (not recorded which). These receptors all stem from a human donor who was either an allogeneic HSCT recipient or a stem cell or donor lymphocyte infusion donor (not recorded which). It is not recorded whose cells these are; they may come from a transplant donor.

This clonotype was seen a few times. Here the CDR3 reads CASNHPGTGFRGNEKLFF. CDR3 nucleotides: TGTGCCAGCAACCACCCCGGGACAGGGTTTAGGGGGAATGAAAAACTGTTTTTT. The V gene is TRBV2, the J gene TRBJ1-4; 9 bases agree with TRBD1. J gave up 5 bases and V 7 bases, and 17 bases lay outside the gene matches. The germline V gene has CDR1 SNHLY and CDR2 FYNNEI. The CDR3 loop spans 18 amino acids.

This clonotype was seen more than once but under ten times. The chain combines TRBV20-1 with TRBJ1-5; TRBD1 might be the D (6 bases). CDR3 length: 13 residues. The germline V gene encodes CDR1 DFQATT and CDR2 SNEGSKA (reference sequence). V lost 6 bases and J lost 5, with 14 bases in between. CDR3 bases: TGCAGTGCCGCGGACAGCCTTCATCAGCCCCAGCATTTT. It translates to CSAADSLHQPQHF.

This clonotype was picked up a small number of times. J is TRBJ2-7 and V is TRBV25-1, with D tentatively TRBD1 (5 bases). This CDR3 has 15 residues. Trimming cost V 3 bases and J 5 bases, with 17 bases left between them. Per germline, CDR1 MGHDK and CDR2 SYGVNS. DNA for the CDR3: TGTGCCAGCAGTGACACTACCACAGGTATCCACGAGCAGTACTTC. This gives the protein CASSDTTTGIHEQYF.

This clonotype turned up a few times. The V and J genes are TRBV3-1 and TRBJ2-5, with D perhaps given as TRBD1 or TRBD2 (5 bases each). CDR1 is LGHDT and CDR2 is YNNKEL in the germline V gene (reference sequence). The CDR3 is 14 residues long. V lost 1 base and J 4 bases, leaving 10 bases between the germline ends. The CDR3 region has the DNA TGTGCCAGCAGCCAAGGGGGGTTCGGAGAGACCCAGTACTTC. Its translation is CASSQGGFGETQYF.

V usage is TRBV4-1 and J usage is TRBJ2-1; the D is unclear. CDR3 size: 18 residues. CDR1 is MGHRA, CDR2 YSYEKL, per germline. V lost 1 base to trimming and J lost 6 bases, with 22 bases between them. This CDR3 is CASSQAGPPFLGTNEQFF. CDR3 coding DNA: TGCGCCAGCAGCCAAGCGGGTCCACCATTCCTTGGCACCAATGAGCAGTTCTTC.

This clonotype has ten or more counts. The genes are TRBV10-3 and TRBJ2-2; TRBD2 is a possible D gene (6 bases). V lost 2 bases and J 0 bases, leaving 16 bases between the germline ends. The germline CDR1 and CDR2 sequences are ENHRY and SYGVKD. The CDR3 runs 18 residues. The CDR3 nucleotides are TGTGCCATCAGTGAGCCTAGAGCCGGGACTTCGAACACCGGGGAGCTGTTTTTT. It is translated as CAISEPRAGTSNTGELFF.

The chain links TRBV4-1 to TRBJ1-2, with D possibly TRBD1 on 6 matching bases. Trimming stripped 2 bases from V and 0 bases from J, with 16 bases between. The CDR3 is made up of 17 amino acids. CDR1 is MGHRA, CDR2 YSYEKL, per germline. CDR3: CASSQLLRPGANYGYTF. The CDR3 coding sequence is TGCGCCAGCAGCCAACTTCTCCGCCCAGGGGCTAACTATGGCTACACCTTC.

This clonotype was detected a few times. This chain links TRBV6-1 with TRBJ1-1; D is undetermined. Trimming shortened V by 8 bases and J by 2 bases, and 6 bases separated the two germline ends. CDR1 is MNHNS, CDR2 SASEGT, per germline. The CDR3 covers 11 residues. The CDR3 reads CASQQNTEAFF. The CDR3 bases are TGTGCCAGCCAACAAAACACTGAAGCTTTCTTT.